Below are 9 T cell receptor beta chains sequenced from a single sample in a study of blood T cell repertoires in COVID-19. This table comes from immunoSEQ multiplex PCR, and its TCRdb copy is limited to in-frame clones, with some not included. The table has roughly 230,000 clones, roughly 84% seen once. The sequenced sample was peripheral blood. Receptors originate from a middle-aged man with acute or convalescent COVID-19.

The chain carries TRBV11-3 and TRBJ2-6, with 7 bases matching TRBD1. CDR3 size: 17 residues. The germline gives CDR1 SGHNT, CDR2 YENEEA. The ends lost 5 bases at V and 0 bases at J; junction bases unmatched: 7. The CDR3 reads CASSPGQSHSGANVLTF. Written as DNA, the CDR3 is TGTGCCAGCAGCCCGGGACAGAGCCACTCTGGGGCCAACGTCCTGACTTTC. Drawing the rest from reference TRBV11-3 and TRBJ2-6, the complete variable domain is EAGVVQSPRYKIIEKKQPVAFWCNPISGHNTLYWYLQNLGQGPELLIRYENEEAVDDSQLPKDRFSAERLKGVDSTLKIQPAELGDSAVYLCASSPGQSHSGANVLTFGAGSRLTVL.

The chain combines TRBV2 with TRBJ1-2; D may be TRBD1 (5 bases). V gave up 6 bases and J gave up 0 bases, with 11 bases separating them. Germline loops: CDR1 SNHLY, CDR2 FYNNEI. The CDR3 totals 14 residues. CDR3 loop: CASSAGGANYGYTF. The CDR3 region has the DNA TGTGCCAGCAGCGCAGGAGGGGCTAACTATGGCTACACCTTC.

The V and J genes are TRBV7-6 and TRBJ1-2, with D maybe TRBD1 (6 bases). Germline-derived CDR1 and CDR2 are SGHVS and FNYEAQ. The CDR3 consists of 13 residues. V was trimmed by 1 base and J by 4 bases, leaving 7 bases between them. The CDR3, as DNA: TGTGCCAGCAGCTTAGAACAGGGCTATGGCTACACCTTC. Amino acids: CASSLEQGYGYTF. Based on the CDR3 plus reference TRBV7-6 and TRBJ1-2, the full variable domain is GAGVSQSPRYKVTKRGQDVALRCDPISGHVSLYWYRQALGQGPEFLTYFNYEAQQDKSGLPNDRFSAERPEGSISTLTIQRTEQRDSAMYRCASSLEQGYGYTFGSGTRLTVV.

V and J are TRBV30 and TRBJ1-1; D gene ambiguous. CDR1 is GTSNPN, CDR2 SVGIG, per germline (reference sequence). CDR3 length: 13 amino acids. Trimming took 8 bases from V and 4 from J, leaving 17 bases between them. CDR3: CARREWGVTEAFF. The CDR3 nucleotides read TGTGCCCGGCGGGAGTGGGGAGTCACTGAAGCTTTCTTT. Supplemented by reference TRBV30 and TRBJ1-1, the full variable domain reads SQTIHQWPATLVQPVGSPLSLECTVEGTSNPNLYWYRQAAGRGLQLLFYSVGIGQISSEVPQNLSASRPQDRQFILSSKKLLLSDSGFYLCARREWGVTEAFFGQGTRLTVV.

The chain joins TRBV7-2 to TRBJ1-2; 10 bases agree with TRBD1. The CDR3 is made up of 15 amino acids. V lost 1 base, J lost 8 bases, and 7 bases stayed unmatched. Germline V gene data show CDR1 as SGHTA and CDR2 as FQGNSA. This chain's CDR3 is CASSLDRTGGEGYTF. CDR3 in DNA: TGTGCCAGCAGCTTAGACAGGACAGGGGGTGAAGGCTACACCTTC. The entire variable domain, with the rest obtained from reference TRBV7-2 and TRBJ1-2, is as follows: GAGVSQSPSNKVTEKGKDVELRCDPISGHTALYWYRQSLGQGLEFLIYFQGNSAPDKSGLPSDRFSAERTGGSVSTLTIQRTQQEDSAVYLCASSLDRTGGEGYTFGSGTRLTVV.

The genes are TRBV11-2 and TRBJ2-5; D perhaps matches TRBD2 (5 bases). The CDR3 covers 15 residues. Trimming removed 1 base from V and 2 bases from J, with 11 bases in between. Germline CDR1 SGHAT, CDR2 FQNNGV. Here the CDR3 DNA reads TGTGCCAGCAGCTTAGTTAGGACTGCTCAAGAGACCCAGTACTTC. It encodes CASSLVRTAQETQYF. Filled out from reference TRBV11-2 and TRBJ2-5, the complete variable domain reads EAGVAQSPRYKIIEKRQSVAFWCNPISGHATLYWYQQILGQGPKLLIQFQNNGVVDDSQLPKDRFSAERLKGVDSTLKIQPAKLEDSAVYLCASSLVRTAQETQYFGPGTRLLVL.

CDR3 protein: CASSLGEGINQPQHF. The CDR3 nucleotides read TGCGCCAGCAGCTTGGGTGAGGGAATCAATCAGCCCCAGCATTTT. The J gene is TRBJ1-5, the V gene TRBV5-1; no definite D call. The germline gives CDR1 SGHRS, CDR2 YFSETQ. The CDR3 sequence is 15 residues long. V was cut by 0 bases and J by 3 bases, with 10 bases left in between. The entire variable domain, with the rest obtained from reference TRBV5-1 and TRBJ1-5, is as follows: KAGVTQTPRYLIKTRGQQVTLSCSPISGHRSVSWYQQTPGQGLQFLFEYFSETQRNKGNFPGRFSGRQFSNSRSEMNVSTLELGDSALYLCASSLGEGINQPQHFGDGTRLSIL.

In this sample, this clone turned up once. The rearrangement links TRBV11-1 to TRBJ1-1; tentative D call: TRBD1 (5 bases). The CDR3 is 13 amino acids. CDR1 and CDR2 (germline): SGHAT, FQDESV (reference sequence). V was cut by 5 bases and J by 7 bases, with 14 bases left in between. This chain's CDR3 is CASSPTRGVEAFF. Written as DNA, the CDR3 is TGTGCCAGCAGCCCTACCCGGGGGGTTGAAGCTTTCTTT.

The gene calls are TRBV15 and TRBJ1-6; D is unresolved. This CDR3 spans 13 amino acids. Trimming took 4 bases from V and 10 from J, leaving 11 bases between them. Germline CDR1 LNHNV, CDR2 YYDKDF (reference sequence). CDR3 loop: CATSMEVRSPLHF. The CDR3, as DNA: TGTGCCACCAGCATGGAGGTTCGGTCACCCCTCCACTTT.